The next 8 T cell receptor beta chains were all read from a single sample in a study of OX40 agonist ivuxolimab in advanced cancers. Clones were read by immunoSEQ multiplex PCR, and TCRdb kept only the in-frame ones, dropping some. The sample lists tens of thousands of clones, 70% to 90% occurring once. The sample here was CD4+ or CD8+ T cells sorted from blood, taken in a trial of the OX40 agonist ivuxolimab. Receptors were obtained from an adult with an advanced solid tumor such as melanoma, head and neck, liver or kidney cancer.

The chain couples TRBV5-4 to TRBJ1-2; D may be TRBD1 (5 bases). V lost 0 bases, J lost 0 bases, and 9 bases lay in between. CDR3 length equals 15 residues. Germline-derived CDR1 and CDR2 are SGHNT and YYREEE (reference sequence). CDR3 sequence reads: CASSLGQKANYGYTF. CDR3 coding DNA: TGTGCCAGCAGCTTGGGACAGAAGGCTAACTATGGCTACACCTTC.

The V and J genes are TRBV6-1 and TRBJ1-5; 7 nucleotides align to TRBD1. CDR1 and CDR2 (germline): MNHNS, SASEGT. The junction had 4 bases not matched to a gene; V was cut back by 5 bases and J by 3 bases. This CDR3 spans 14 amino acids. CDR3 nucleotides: TGTGCCAGCAGTCTGGGACAGTTCAATCAGCCCCAGCATTTT. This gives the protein CASSLGQFNQPQHF.

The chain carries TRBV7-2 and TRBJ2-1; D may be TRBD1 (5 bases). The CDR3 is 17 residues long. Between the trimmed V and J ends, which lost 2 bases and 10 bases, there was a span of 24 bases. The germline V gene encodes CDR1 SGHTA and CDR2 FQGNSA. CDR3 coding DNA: TGTGCCAGCAGCTTACAATTGGGGCAGGGCGCAGCCAACGAGCAGTTCTTC. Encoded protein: CASSLQLGQGAANEQFF.

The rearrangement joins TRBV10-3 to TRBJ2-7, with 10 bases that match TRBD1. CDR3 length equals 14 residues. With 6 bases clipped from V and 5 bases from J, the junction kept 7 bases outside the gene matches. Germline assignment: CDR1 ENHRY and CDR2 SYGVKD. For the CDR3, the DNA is TGTGCCATCAGGTTAGGGACAGGGGACCACGAGCAGTACTTC. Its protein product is CAIRLGTGDHEQYF.

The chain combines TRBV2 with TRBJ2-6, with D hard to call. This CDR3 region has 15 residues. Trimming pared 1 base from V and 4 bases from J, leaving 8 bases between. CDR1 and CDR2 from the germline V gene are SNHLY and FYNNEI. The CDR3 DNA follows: TGTGCCAGCAGTGAAGTGGGTGGCGGGGCCAACGTCCTGACTTTC. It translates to CASSEVGGGANVLTF.

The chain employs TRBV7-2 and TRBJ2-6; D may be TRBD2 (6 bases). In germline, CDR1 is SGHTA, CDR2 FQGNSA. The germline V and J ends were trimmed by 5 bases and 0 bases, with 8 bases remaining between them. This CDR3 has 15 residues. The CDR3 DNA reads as TGTGCCAGCAGCGCCGGGGGCTCTGGGGCCAACGTCCTGACTTTC. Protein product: CASSAGGSGANVLTF.

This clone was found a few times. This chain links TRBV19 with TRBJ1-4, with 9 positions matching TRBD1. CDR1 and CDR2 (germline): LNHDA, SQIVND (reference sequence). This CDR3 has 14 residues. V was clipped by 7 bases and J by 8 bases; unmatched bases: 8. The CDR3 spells CASIPTGGGEKLFF. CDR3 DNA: TGTGCCAGTATCCCGACAGGGGGAGGCGAAAAACTGTTTTTT.

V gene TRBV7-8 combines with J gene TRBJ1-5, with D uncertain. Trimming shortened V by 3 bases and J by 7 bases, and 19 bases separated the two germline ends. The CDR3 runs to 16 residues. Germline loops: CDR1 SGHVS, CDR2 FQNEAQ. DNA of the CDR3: TGTGCCAGCAGCTTTTCTAGAATGCAGGCGAGGCAGCCCCAGCATTTT. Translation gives CASSFSRMQARQPQHF.